Only a few counts were recorded for the clone carrying this T cell receptor beta chain. Its target is unknown. TCRdb itself ran the RT-PCR reads through MiXCR, one entry per CDR3 protein. The data contain a few hundred thousand distinct CDR3 sequences, 14% of them singletons. The CDR3 length is 14 residues. With V trimmed by 5 bases and J by 1 base, 5 bases remained unmatched. Germline V gene data show CDR1 as MNHNS and CDR2 as SASEGT. This specimen belongs to a study of response to subunit inactivated influenza vaccine. General study results and limits: Authors suggested that a seasonal influenza vaccination recruits few new T cells each time.

The V and J genes are TRBV6-1 and TRBJ2-7, with 7 bases lining up with TRBD1. The sequence came from a man in his fifties who received an inactivated influenza vaccine. The sample consisted of PBMCs from blood, taken about 13 days after vaccination. CDR3 nucleotides: TGTGCCAGCAGTACGAGACAGGGTTCCTACGAGCAGTACTTC. As protein: CASSTRQGSYEQYF.